These T cell receptor beta chains were read from a single sample in a study of patients and donors after allogeneic stem cell transplantation. From the RT-PCR reads, TCRdb called clonotypes with MiXCR, one entry per CDR3 protein. The sample lists roughly 140,000 distinct CDR3 sequences; approximately 35% were seen once. Material: blood, either unsorted or a sorted T cell fraction (not recorded which). The origin of the receptors is a human donor who was either an allogeneic HSCT recipient or a stem cell or donor lymphocyte infusion donor (not recorded which). It is not recorded whose cells these are; they may come from a transplant donor. CDR3s include the opening cysteine and the closing phenylalanine or tryptophan. The D gene is left open where the match is weak. Size values are once, few and many counts, or a class for expanded clones, and some rows have none.

cdr3_aa	cdr3_nt	v_call	j_call	clone_size	d_call
CASSYSTAVFF	TGTGCCAGCAGTTACTCGACAGCGGTGTTCTTC	TRBV6-5	TRBJ1-2	-	-
CATSRVSLGGTEAFF	TGTGCCACCAGCAGAGTGAGCCTTGGTGGCACTGAAGCTTTCTTT	TRBV15	TRBJ1-1	-	-
CASSQTGTGDEKLFF	TGTGCCAGCAGCCAAACCGGGACAGGGGATGAAAAACTGTTTTTT	TRBV4-2	TRBJ1-4	few	TRBD1
CASSPPGTAGTGELFF	TGTGCCAGCTCACCACCTGGGACAGCTGGTACCGGGGAGCTGTTTTTT	TRBV18	TRBJ2-2	-	TRBD1
CASSMDRPETQYF	TGTGCCAGCAGCATGGACCGGCCCGAGACCCAGTACTTC	TRBV7-2	TRBJ2-5	-	-
CASNPMVKANTGELFF	TGCGCCAGCAACCCAATGGTGAAAGCGAACACCGGGGAGCTGTTTTTT	TRBV5-1	TRBJ2-2	-	-
CASSPSTGEMNTEAFF	TGTGCCAGCAGCCCTAGCACAGGGGAGATGAACACTGAAGCTTTCTTT	TRBV6-2/TRBV6-3	TRBJ1-1	-	TRBD1
CASSATSANIQYF	TGTGCCAGCAGTGCTACTAGCGCCAACATTCAGTACTTC	TRBV2	TRBJ2-4	-	TRBD2
CATSRDSRGWYEQYF	TGTGCCACCAGCAGAGATTCCAGGGGATGGTACGAGCAGTACTTC	TRBV15	TRBJ2-7	-	-
CASSEVQGHTEAFF	TGTGCCAGCTCTGAGGTGCAGGGACACACTGAAGCTTTCTTT	TRBV27	TRBJ1-1	few	-
CAWSVRTDNEQFF	TGTGCCTGGAGTGTACGAACAGACAATGAGCAGTTCTTC	TRBV30	TRBJ2-1	-	-
CASSGGLGNRETQYF	TGTGCCAGCAGCGGGGGACTAGGGAATCGAGAGACCCAGTACTTC	TRBV9	TRBJ2-5	few	TRBD2
CASSNDFGRGTEAFF	TGTGCCAGCAGTAACGACTTTGGGAGGGGGACTGAAGCTTTCTTT	TRBV2	TRBJ1-1	few	-
CASSLTGRNEKLFF	TGTGCCAGCAGTTTGACAGGGAGGAATGAAAAACTGTTTTTT	TRBV12-3/TRBV12-4	TRBJ1-4	-	TRBD1
CASSLGVEGQFF	TGTGCCAGCAGCTTGGGCGTCGAGGGGCAGTTCTTC	TRBV7-9	TRBJ2-1	-	-
CASSEAWTDLYEQYF	TGTGCCAGCAGTGAAGCGTGGACAGACCTCTACGAGCAGTACTTC	TRBV6-1	TRBJ2-7	-	-
CASSTTGQSTYNEQFF	TGCGCCAGCAGCACGACGGGACAGTCGACTTACAATGAGCAGTTCTTC	TRBV5-1	TRBJ2-1	few	TRBD1
CASSLRLNQPQHF	TGTGCCAGCAGCCTAAGGCTCAATCAGCCCCAGCATTTT	TRBV12-3/TRBV12-4	TRBJ1-5	few	-
CASSLVGGSGEKLFF	TGTGCCAGCAGCTTAGTAGGGGGTTCAGGAGAAAAACTGTTTTTT	TRBV7-2	TRBJ1-4	few	-
CASSYPAVGGTGELFF	TGTGCCAGCAGTTACCCGGCCGTCGGGGGCACCGGGGAGCTGTTTTTT	TRBV6-5	TRBJ2-2	-	-
CASSPDTTPLHF	TGTGCCAGCAGCCCGGACACGACACCCCTCCACTTT	TRBV9	TRBJ1-6	-	-
CASSLGGESEQFF	TGTGCCAGCAGTTTAGGCGGGGAAAGTGAGCAGTTCTTC	TRBV27	TRBJ2-1	-	-
CASSQGPNDNYGYTF	TGCGCCAGCAGCCAAGGGCCAAACGATAACTATGGCTACACCTTC	TRBV4-1	TRBJ1-2	-	-
CASSLGTGLSGELFF	TGCGCCAGCAGCTTGGGGACAGGGCTATCCGGGGAGCTGTTTTTT	TRBV5-1	TRBJ2-2	-	TRBD1
CSARPLGTEHQPQHF	TGCAGTGCTAGACCCTTAGGGACAGAGCATCAGCCCCAGCATTTT	TRBV20-1	TRBJ1-5	few	TRBD1
CASTSGTYNSPLHF	TGTGCCAGCACCTCCGGGACGTATAATTCACCCCTCCACTTT	TRBV12-3/TRBV12-4	TRBJ1-6	-	-
CASSLGEVYNEQFF	TGTGCCAGCAGCTTGGGGGAGGTCTACAATGAGCAGTTCTTC	TRBV5-5	TRBJ2-1	few	-
CASSGGWRGDTEAFF	TGTGCCAGCAGTGGTGGGTGGCGGGGGGACACTGAAGCTTTCTTT	TRBV12-3/TRBV12-4	TRBJ1-1	few	-
CASSYSVRSPTRGTEAFF	TGTGCCAGCAGTTACTCGGTCCGAAGTCCTACGAGAGGGACTGAAGCTTTCTTT	TRBV6-6	TRBJ1-1	-	-
CSVEETGEVQHWTEAFF	TGCAGCGTTGAAGAGACAGGGGAGGTACAACACTGGACTGAAGCTTTCTTT	TRBV29-1	TRBJ1-1	-	TRBD1
CASSQGQSNTDTQYF	TGTGCCAGCAGCCAGGGACAGAGTAACACAGATACGCAGTATTTT	TRBV7-9	TRBJ2-3	few	TRBD1
CASSQDPRPADTQYF	TGTGCCAGCAGCCAAGACCCCCGACCAGCAGATACGCAGTATTTT	TRBV3-1	TRBJ2-3	-	-
CASSPPGRSSGNTIYF	TGCGCCAGCAGCCCCCCCGGACGGAGCTCTGGAAACACCATATATTTT	TRBV10-2	TRBJ1-3	-	-
CASSPDRGTDTQYF	TGCGCCAGCAGTCCAGACAGGGGCACAGATACGCAGTATTTT	TRBV5-1	TRBJ2-3	few	TRBD1
CASSDRNTGELFF	TGTGCCAGCAGTGACAGGAACACCGGGGAGCTGTTTTTT	TRBV6-1	TRBJ2-2	few	-
CASSSPQGYGYTF	TGTGCCAGCAGCTCACCCCAGGGTTATGGCTACACCTTC	TRBV5-6	TRBJ1-2	few	-
CASSYKSTDTQYF	TGTGCCAGCAGTTACAAAAGTACAGATACGCAGTATTTT	TRBV6-2/TRBV6-3	TRBJ2-3	-	-
CASSVVEGAEAFF	TGTGCCAGCAGTGTCGTGGAGGGTGCTGAAGCTTTCTTT	TRBV6-1	TRBJ1-1	-	-
CASEGQSPMSEQFF	TGTGCCAGCGAAGGACAGTCCCCCATGTCGGAGCAGTTCTTC	TRBV12-3/TRBV12-4	TRBJ2-1	-	-
CASSLPRPNEQFF	TGTGCCAGCAGCTTGCCGCGGCCGAATGAGCAGTTCTTC	TRBV5-5	TRBJ2-1	-	-
CASSYRSSVGYTF	TGTGCCAGCAGTTACAGGTCGTCCGTGGGCTACACCTTC	TRBV6-2/TRBV6-3	TRBJ1-2	few	-
CAIRAGSSGSTDTQYF	TGTGCCATCAGAGCAGGATCGTCAGGGAGCACAGATACGCAGTATTTT	TRBV10-3	TRBJ2-3	-	-
CASSLTTSGTGLYSPLHF	TGCGCCAGCAGCCTTACTACGAGCGGGACAGGACTTTATTCACCCCTCCACTTT	TRBV4-3	TRBJ1-6	-	TRBD1
CASSSRDRLSYNSPLHF	TGTGCCAGCAGTTCCCGGGACAGACTCTCCTATAATTCACCCCTCCACTTT	TRBV27	TRBJ1-6	few	TRBD1
CSAIHGYTF	TGCAGTGCTATCCATGGCTACACCTTC	TRBV20-1	TRBJ1-2	-	-